This T cell receptor (beta chain) is drawn from a study of T cell clonality in common variable immunodeficiency. Germline CDR1 SGHRS, CDR2 YFSETQ. The CDR3 has 16 residues. Trimming removed 0 bases from V and 7 bases from J; junction bases left unmatched: 7. Assay used: immunoSEQ multiplex PCR; TCRdb lists only in-frame clones, some missing. The sample yields roughly 7,400 clones, without any singletons. In this sample, this clone turned up a few times. Its specificity is unknown. The CDR3 goes on 3 residues after the read ends, and that part is filled in from the germline J gene. Study results and caveats: In common variable immunodeficiency, TCR beta chains reportedly carried fewer deletions and N-nucleotide insertions.

The chain links TRBV5-1 to TRBJ1-4; 9 positions agree with TRBD1. Sequences were obtained from peripheral blood mononuclear cells. The receptor was isolated from a human donor with common variable immunodeficiency. CDR3 protein: CASSLGGTGFREKLFF. CDR3 DNA (partial): TGCGCCAGCAGCTTGGGGGGGACAGGGTTTCGTGAAAAA.